The present T cell receptor (beta chain) was sequenced within a study of neurological immune-mediated disorders. The output of every sequencing run, over 190 million TCR-beta sequences, came from 15-18 subjects. TCRdb passed the 5' RACE reads through MiXCR, listing each CDR3 protein once. The top ten hold about 6% of the sample, which has approximately 59,000 distinct CDR3 sequences, roughly 5% seen once. Study results and limitations: Levels of TCR clonal expansion peaked in HTLV-1-associated myelopathy and reached their lowest in multiple sclerosis, under those of healthy controls.

The CDR3 loop spans 14 amino acids. V shed 4 bases, J shed 2 bases, and the junction held 5 bases outside the gene matches. Germline V gene lookup returns CDR1 ENHRY and CDR2 SYGVKD. This clonotype occurred many times. Its antigen is currently unknown. Sequenced: PBMCs. The chain uses TRBV10-3 and TRBJ2-7, with TRBD2 identical over 7 bases. The receptor was isolated from a human donor with multiple sclerosis. The donor label of this sample is uncertain. CDR3: CAISGLARAYEQYF. In DNA, the CDR3 is TGTGCCATCAGTGGACTAGCTAGGGCCTACGAGCAGTACTTC.